The following is a T cell receptor beta chain sequence with its context. This record comes from a study of T cell responses to AZD1222 COVID-19 vaccine. The CDR3 is made up of 15 amino acids. The germline V gene encodes CDR1 SGHVS and CDR2 FQNEAQ. Trimming removed 6 bases from V and 5 bases from J, with 14 bases in between. Sequencing was performed with immunoSEQ multiplex PCR; in TCRdb, only in-frame clones are kept and a portion is missing. This table holds about 120,000 clones, 88% found once. Sequenced material: peripheral blood, taken on day 0 of AZD1222 vaccination. This TCR was sampled from an adult in good health. The chain uses TRBV7-8 and TRBJ1-6; D unclear. Here the CDR3 DNA reads TGTGCCAGCAGTCCCACCGCAGCTAATAATTCACCCCTCCACTTT. This encodes CASSPTAANNSPLHF.